This T cell receptor beta chain comes out of a study of shared clonotypes between healthy human individuals. Study-level information: CD4 naive and memory got three plates each, CD8 naive two, CD8 memory one. Findings of the study overall: Relative to their counterparts shared across all four donors, non-shared clonotypes exhibited diminished generation probabilities. In a handful of donors, 4.5% to 5.5% of naive CD4 clonotypes appeared in common.

This clone was picked up one time. Its antigen remains unknown. CD8 cells regarded as naive lacked CD45RO, were positively chosen for CCR7, and omitted terminally differentiated effector memory CD45RA+ cells. Generated by immunoSEQ multiplex PCR, the TCRdb table keeps only in-frame clones and is missing some. The sample has around 650,000 clones; 90% to 97% are singletons. Material: naive CD8+ T cells sorted from blood. The TCR was taken from a woman aged 25 to 39 in good health.

CDR3 DNA: TGTGCCTGGAGTGTCGGTAGCGGGAGCTCCGAGCAGTACTTC. Translation gives CAWSVGSGSSEQYF. The chain uses TRBV30 and TRBJ2-5; 9 positions match TRBD2. The J call may not be correct, given that the DNA end is closer to TRBJ2-7. CDR1 and CDR2 (germline): GTSNPN, SVGIG (reference sequence). The CDR3 has 14 residues.